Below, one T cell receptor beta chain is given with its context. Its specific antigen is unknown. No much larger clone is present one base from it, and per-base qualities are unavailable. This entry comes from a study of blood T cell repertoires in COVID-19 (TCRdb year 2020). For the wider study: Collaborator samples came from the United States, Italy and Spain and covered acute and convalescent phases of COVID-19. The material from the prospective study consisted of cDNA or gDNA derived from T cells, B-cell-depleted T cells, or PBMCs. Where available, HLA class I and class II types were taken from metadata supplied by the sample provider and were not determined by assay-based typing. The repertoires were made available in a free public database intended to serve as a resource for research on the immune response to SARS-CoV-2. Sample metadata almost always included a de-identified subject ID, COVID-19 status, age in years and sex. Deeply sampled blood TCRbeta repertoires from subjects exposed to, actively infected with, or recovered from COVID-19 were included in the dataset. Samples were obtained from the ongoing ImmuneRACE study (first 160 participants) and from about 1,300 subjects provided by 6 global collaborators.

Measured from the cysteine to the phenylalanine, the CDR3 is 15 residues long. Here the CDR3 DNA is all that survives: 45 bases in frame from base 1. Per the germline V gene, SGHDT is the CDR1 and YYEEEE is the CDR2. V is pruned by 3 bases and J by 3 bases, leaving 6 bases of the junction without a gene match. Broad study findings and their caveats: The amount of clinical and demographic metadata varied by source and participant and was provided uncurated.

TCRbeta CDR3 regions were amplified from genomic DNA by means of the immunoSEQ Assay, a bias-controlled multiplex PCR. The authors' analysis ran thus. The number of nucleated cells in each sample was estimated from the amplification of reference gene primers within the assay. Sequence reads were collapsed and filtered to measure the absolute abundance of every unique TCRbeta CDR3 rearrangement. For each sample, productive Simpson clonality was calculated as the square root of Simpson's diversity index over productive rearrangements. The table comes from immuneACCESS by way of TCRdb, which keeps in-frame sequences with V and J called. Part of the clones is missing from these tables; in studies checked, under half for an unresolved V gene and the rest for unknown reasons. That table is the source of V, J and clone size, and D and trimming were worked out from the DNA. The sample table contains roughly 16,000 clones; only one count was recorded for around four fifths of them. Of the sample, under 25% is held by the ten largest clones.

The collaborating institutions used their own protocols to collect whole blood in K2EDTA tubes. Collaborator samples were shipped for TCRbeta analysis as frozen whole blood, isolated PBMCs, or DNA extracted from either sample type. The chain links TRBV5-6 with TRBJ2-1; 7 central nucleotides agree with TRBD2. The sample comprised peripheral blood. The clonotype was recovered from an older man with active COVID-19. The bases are TGTGCCAGCAGCTCGCTGGGACTAAGCTACAATGAGCAGTTCTTC. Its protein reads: CASSSLGLSYNEQFF.